This T cell receptor (beta chain) was captured in a study of CD8 T cells in Susac syndrome. Sequencing targeted TCR beta in T cells from blood (CD8+ and CD4+). Random hexamers were used to reverse transcribe an amount of about 0.5 to 1 ug RNA. TCRdb redid the calling of the immunoSEQ multiplex PCR reads with MiXCR, one entry per CDR3 protein. The sample includes over 95,000 distinct CDR3 sequences, about 93% seen only once; the top ten take about 0.14%. The V and J ends lost 5 bases and 4 bases, in that order; junction bases with no gene match: 4. The CDR3 contains 15 residues. CDR1 is SGHAT and CDR2 is FQNNGV in the germline V gene.

The rearrangement joins TRBV11-2 to TRBJ2-1, with 11 bases that match TRBD1. This receptor was obtained from a human donor in good health. Sequenced material: CD4+ T cells from PBMCs. The CDR3: CASSPGQGAYNEQFF. The CDR3 DNA follows: TGTGCCAGCAGCCCCGGACAGGGGGCGTACAATGAGCAGTTCTTC.